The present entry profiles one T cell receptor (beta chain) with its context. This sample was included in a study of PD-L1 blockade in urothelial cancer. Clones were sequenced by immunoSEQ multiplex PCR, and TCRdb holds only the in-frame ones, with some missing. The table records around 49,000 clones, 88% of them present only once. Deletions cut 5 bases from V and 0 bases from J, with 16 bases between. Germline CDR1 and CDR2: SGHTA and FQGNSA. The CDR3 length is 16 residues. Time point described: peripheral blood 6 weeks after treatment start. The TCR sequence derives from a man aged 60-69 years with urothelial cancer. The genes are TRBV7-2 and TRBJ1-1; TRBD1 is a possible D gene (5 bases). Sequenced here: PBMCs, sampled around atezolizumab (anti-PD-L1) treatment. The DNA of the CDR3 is TGTGCCAGCAGCCTTAGTGGGGGACTGTTGAACACTGAAGCTTTCTTT. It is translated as CASSLSGGLLNTEAFF. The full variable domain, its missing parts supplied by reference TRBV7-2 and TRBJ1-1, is GAGVSQSPSNKVTEKGKDVELRCDPISGHTALYWYRQSLGQGLEFLIYFQGNSAPDKSGLPSDRFSAERTGGSVSTLTIQRTQQEDSAVYLCASSLSGGLLNTEAFFGQGTRLTVV.